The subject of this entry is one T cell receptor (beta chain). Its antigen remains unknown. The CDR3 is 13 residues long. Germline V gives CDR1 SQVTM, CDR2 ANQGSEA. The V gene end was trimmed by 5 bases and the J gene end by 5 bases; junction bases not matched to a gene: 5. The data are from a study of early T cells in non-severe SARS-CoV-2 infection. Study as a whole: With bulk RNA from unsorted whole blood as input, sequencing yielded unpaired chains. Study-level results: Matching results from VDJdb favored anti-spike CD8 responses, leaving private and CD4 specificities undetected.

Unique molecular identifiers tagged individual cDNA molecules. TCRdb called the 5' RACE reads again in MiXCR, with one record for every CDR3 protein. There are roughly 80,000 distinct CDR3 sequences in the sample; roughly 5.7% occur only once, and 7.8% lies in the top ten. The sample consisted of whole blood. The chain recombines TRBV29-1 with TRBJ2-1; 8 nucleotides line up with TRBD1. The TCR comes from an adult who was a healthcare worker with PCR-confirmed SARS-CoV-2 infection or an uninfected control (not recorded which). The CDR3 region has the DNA TGCAGCGTTCGGACAGGGAGGAACAATGAGCAGTTCTTC. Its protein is CSVRTGRNNEQFF.